This entry describes one T cell receptor beta chain. Its target is unknown. This record comes from a study of T cell responses to AZD1222 COVID-19 vaccine. Generated by immunoSEQ multiplex PCR, the TCRdb table keeps only in-frame clones and is missing some. Of tens of thousands of clones listed, roughly 87% are singletons. The CDR3 loop spans 14 amino acids. Trimming removed 3 bases from V and 1 base from J, with 7 bases in between. The germline V gene has CDR1 LNHDA and CDR2 SQIVND (reference sequence). Study results and limitations: Mostly white British, mostly female donors; authors suggested clonal diversity may be underestimated. In the spike-specific TCR repertoire, nearly half reportedly target unmutated variant regions.

V gene TRBV19 combines with J gene TRBJ1-5, with D unresolved. The specimen comprised peripheral blood, sampled on day 0 of MenACWY control vaccination. This sequence originates from an adult in good health. The CDR3 loop is CASSIQNSNQPQHF. CDR3 bases: TGTGCCAGTAGTATTCAGAACAGCAATCAGCCCCAGCATTTT.